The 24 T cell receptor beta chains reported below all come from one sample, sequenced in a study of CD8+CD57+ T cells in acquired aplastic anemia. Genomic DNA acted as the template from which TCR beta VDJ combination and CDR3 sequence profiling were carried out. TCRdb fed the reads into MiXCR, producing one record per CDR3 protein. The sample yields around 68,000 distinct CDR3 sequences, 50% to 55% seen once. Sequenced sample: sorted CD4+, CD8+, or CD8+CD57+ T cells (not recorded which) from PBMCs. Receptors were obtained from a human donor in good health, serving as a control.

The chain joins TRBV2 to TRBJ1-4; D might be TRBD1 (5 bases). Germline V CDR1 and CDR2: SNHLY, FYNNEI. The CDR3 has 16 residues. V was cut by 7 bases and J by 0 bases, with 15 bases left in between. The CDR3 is CASMFGGRATNEKLFF. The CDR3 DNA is TGTGCCAGCATGTTCGGGGGGAGGGCAACTAATGAAAAACTGTTTTTT.

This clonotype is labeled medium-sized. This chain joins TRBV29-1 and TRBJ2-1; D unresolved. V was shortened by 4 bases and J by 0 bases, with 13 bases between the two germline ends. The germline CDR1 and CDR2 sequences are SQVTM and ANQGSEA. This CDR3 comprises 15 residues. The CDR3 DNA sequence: TGCAGCGTTGCCCGCCATGTTTACTCCTACAATGAGCAGTTCTTC. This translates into CSVARHVYSYNEQFF.

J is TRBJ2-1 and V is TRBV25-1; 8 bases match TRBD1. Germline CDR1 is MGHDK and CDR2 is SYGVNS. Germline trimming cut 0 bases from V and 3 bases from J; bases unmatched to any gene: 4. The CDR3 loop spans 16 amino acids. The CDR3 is CASSEYGQGNYNEQFF. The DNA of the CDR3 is TGTGCCAGCAGTGAATACGGACAGGGAAACTACAATGAGCAGTTCTTC. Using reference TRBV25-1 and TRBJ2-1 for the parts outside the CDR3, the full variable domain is EADIYQTPRYLVIGTGKKITLECSQTMGHDKMYWYQQDPGMELHLIHYSYGVNSTEKGDLSSESTVSRIRTEHFPLTLESARPSHTSQYLCASSEYGQGNYNEQFFGPGTRLTVL.

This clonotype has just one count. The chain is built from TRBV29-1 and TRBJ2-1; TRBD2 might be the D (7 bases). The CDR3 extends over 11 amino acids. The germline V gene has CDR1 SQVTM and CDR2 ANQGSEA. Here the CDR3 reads CGGAWYNEQFF. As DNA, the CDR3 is TGCGGGGGGGCATGGTACAATGAGCAGTTCTTC.

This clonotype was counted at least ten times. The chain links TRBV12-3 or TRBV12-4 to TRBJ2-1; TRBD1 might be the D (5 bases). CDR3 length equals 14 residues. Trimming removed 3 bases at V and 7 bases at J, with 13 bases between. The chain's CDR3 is CASSFNTPGNEQFF. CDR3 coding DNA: TGTGCCAGCAGTTTTAATACTCCAGGGAATGAGCAGTTCTTC.

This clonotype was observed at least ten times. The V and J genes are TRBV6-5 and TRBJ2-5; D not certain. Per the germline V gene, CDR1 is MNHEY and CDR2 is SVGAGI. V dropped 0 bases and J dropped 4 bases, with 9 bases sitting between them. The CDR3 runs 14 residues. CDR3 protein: CASSYSGIGETQYF. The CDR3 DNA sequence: TGTGCCAGCAGTTACTCCGGAATTGGAGAGACCCAGTACTTC.

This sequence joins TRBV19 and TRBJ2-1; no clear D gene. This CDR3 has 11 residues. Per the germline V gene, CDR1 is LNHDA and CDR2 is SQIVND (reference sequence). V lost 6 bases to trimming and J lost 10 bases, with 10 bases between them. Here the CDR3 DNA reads TGTGCCAGTAGATCATTAAGGGAGCAGTTCTTC. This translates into CASRSLREQFF.

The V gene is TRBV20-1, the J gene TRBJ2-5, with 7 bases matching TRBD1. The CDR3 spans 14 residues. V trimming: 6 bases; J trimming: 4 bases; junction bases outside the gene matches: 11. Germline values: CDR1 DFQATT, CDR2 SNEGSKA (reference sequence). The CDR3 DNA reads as TGCAGTGCGACCACAGGGGCTCTCCGAGAGACCCAGTACTTC. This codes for CSATTGALRETQYF.

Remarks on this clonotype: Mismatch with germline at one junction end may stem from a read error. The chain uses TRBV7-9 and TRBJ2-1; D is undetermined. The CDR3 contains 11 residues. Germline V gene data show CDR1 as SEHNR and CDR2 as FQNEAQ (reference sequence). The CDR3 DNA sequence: TGTGCCAGCGGCTTAGTGGTAGTACAGTTCTTC. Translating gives CASGLVVVQFF.

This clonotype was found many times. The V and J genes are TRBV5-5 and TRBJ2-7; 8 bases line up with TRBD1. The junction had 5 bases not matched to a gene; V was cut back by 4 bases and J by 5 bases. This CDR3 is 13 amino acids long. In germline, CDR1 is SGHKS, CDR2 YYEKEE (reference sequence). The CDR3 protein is CASSRYRGDEQYF. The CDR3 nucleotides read TGTGCCAGCAGCCGATACAGGGGGGACGAGCAGTACTTC.

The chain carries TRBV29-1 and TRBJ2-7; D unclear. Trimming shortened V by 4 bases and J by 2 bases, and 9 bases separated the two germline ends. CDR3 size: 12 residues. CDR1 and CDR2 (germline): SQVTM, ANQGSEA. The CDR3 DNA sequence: TGCAGCGTTGGGGTAGAGCCCTACGAGCAGTACTTC. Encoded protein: CSVGVEPYEQYF.

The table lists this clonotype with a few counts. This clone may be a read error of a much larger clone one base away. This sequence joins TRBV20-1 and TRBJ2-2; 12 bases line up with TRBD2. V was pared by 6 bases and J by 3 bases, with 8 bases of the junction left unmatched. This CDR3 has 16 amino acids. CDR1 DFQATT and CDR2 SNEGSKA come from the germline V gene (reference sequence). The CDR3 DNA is TGCAGTGCATGGACTAGCGGGGTTTCGGACACCGGGGAGCTGTTTTTT. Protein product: CSAWTSGVSDTGELFF.

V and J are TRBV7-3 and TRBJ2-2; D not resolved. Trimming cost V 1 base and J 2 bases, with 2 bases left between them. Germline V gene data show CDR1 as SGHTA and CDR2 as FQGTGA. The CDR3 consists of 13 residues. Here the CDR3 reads CASSLRNTGELFF. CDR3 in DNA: TGTGCCAGCAGCTTAAGAAACACCGGGGAGCTGTTTTTT.

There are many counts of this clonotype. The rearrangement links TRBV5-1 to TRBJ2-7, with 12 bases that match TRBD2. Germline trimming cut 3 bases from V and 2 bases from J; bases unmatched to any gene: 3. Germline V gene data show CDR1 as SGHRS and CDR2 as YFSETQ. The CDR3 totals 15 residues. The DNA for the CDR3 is TGCGCCAGCAGCTACGGACTAGCGGGACCCTACGAGCAGTACTTC. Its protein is CASSYGLAGPYEQYF.

CDR3 coding DNA: TGTGCCAGCACCGGGAGGCAGGGCGGCGAGCAGTACTTC. It encodes CASTGRQGGEQYF. V usage is TRBV2 and J usage is TRBJ2-7; 7 bases are shared with TRBD2. V shed 7 bases, J shed 6 bases, and the junction held 9 bases outside the gene matches. The CDR3 spans 13 residues. Germline assignment: CDR1 SNHLY and CDR2 FYNNEI.

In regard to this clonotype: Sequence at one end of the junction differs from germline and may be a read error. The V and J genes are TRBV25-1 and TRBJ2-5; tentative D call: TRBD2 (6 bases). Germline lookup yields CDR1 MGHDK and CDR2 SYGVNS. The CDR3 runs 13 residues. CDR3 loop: CARSHTSQETQYF. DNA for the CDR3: TGTGCCCGCAGTCACACTAGCCAGGAGACCCAGTACTTC.

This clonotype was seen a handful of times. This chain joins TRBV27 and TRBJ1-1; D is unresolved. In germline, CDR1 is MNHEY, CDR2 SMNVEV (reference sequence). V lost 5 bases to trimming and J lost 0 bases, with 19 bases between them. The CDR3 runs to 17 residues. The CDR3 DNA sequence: TGTGCCAGCAGTCCGCACCTTAAACACGCCATGAACACTGAAGCTTTCTTT. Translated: CASSPHLKHAMNTEAFF.

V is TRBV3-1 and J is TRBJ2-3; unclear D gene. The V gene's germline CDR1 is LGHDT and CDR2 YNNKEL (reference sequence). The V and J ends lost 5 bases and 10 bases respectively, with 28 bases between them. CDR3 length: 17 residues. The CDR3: CASSSEVAIGRRQPQYF. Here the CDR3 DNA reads TGTGCCAGCAGCTCTGAGGTGGCCATCGGCAGGCGCCAACCGCAGTATTTT.

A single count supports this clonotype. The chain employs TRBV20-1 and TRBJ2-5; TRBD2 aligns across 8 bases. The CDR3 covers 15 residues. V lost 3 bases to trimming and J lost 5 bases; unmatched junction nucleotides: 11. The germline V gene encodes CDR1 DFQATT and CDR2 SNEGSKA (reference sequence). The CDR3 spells CSASGASGGLETQYF. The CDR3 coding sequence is TGCAGTGCTAGTGGGGCGTCGGGGGGGCTGGAGACCCAGTACTTC.

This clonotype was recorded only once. Here the CDR3 DNA reads TGTGCCAGCAGTGCGGCGGCGTGGGACACCTTC. Encoded protein: CASSAAAWDTF. The chain links TRBV2 to TRBJ1-2; D is uncertain. With 4 bases removed from V and 12 bases from J, the gap between germline ends came to 12 bases. The CDR3 loop spans 11 amino acids. Germline values: CDR1 SNHLY, CDR2 FYNNEI.

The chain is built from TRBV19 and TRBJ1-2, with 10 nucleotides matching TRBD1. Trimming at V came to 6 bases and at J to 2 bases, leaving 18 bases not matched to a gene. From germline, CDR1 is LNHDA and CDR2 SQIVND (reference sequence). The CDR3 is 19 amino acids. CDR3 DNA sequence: TGTGCCAGTAGAAATAGGGGGGACAGGGGAGCCCCTCGCAACTATGGCTACACCTTC. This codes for CASRNRGDRGAPRNYGYTF.

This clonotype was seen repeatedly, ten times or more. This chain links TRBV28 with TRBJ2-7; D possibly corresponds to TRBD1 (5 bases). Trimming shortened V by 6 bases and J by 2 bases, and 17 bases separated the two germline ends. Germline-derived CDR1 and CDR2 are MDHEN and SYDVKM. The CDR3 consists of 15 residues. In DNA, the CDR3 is TGTGCCAGCAGCATAGGGGCAGACGCTACCTACGAGCAGTACTTC. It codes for CASSIGADATYEQYF. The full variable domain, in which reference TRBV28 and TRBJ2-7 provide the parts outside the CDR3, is DVKVTQSSRYLVKRTGEKVFLECVQDMDHENMFWYRQDPGLGLRLIYFSYDVKMKEKGDIPEGYSVSREKKERFSLILESASTNQTSMYLCASSIGADATYEQYFGPGTRLTVT.

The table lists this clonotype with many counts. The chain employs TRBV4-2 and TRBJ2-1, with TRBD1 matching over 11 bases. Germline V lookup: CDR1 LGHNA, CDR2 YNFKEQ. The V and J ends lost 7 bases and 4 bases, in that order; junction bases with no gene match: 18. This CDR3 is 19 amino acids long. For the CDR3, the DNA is TGTGCCAGCACCCCAGGATGGGGGACAGGGGGGCCAGGGTACAATGAGCAGTTCTTC. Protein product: CASTPGWGTGGPGYNEQFF.

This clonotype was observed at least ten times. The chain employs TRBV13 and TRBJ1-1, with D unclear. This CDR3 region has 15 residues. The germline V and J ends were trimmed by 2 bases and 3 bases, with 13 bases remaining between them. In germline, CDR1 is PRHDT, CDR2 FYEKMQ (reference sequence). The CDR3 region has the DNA TGTGCCAGCAGCTTATTATGGGGTAGTCACACTGAAGCTTTCTTT. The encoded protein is CASSLLWGSHTEAFF.